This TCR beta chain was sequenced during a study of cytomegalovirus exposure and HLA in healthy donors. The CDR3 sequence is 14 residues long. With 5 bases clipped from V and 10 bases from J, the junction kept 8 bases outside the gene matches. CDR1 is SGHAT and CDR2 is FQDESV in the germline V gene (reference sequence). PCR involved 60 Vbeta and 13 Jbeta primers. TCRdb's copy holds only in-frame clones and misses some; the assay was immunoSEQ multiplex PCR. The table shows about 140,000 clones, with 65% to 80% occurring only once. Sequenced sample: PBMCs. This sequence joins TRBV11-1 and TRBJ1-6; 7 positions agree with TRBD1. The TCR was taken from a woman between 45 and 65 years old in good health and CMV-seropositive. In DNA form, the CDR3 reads TGTGCCAGCAGCCCGACAGGGCGTGGGTCACCCCTCCACTTT. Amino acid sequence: CASSPTGRGSPLHF.